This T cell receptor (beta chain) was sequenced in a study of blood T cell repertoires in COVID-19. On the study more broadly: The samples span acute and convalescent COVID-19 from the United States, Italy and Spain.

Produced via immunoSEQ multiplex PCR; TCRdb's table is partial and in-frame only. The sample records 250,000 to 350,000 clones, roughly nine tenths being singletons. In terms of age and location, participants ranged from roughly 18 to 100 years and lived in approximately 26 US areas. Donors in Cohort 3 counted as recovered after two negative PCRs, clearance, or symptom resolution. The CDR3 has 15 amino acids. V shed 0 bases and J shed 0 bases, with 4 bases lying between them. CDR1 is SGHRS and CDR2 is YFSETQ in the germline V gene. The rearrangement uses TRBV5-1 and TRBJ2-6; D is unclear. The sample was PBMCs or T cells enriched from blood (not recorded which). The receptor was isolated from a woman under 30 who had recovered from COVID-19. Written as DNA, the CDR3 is TGCGCCAGCAGCTTGGCCGGCTCTGGGGCCAACGTCCTGACTTTC. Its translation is CASSLAGSGANVLTF.